Shown below are 22 T cell receptor beta chains from a single sample sequenced in a study of cytotoxic CD8 clonotypes in ibrutinib-treated CLL. Using immunoSEQ multiplex PCR, the repertoire was profiled, and TCRdb retains in-frame clones only, with some absent. The profile shows 200,000 to 250,000 clones, 75% to 80% of them singletons. The sequences come from PBMCs, collected after 12 months of ibrutinib treatment. These receptors were collected from a human donor with chronic lymphocytic leukemia.

The chain is built from TRBV28 and TRBJ1-2, with D tentatively TRBD1 (6 bases). Trimming removed 6 bases at V and 5 bases at J, with 10 bases between. The germline V gene has CDR1 MDHEN and CDR2 SYDVKM. The CDR3 is 12 amino acids. CDR3: CASSGGQYGYTF. Written as DNA, the CDR3 is TGTGCCAGCAGCGGGGGCCAGTATGGCTACACCTTC.

The rearrangement links TRBV4-2 to TRBJ2-7, with D tentatively TRBD2 (6 bases). Germline-derived CDR1 and CDR2 are LGHNA and YNFKEQ. V was pared by 1 base and J by 3 bases, with 13 bases between. CDR3 length: 15 residues. CDR3 nucleotides: TGTGCCAGCAGCCAAGCGCCCGGAGGGTTCTACGAGCAGTACTTC. Residues: CASSQAPGGFYEQYF.

This clone showed up just once. The V gene is TRBV13, the J gene TRBJ2-7; D unclear. The germline gives CDR1 PRHDT, CDR2 FYEKMQ (reference sequence). The V and J ends lost 1 base and 7 bases respectively, with 14 bases between them. The CDR3 consists of 14 residues. The CDR3 spells CASSLEGSLEEQYF. The CDR3 region has the DNA TGTGCCAGCAGCTTAGAGGGCAGCCTCGAGGAGCAGTACTTC.

The chain links TRBV9 to TRBJ1-1; tentative D call: TRBD1 (6 bases). The V gene lost 0 bases and the J gene lost 0 bases, with 9 bases spanning the gap. The CDR3 extends over 15 amino acids. The germline CDR1 and CDR2 sequences are SGDLS and YYNGEE. The CDR3 DNA reads TGTGCCAGCAGCGTAGCTACAGGGATGAACACTGAAGCTTTCTTT. This translates into CASSVATGMNTEAFF.

J is TRBJ2-2 and V is TRBV10-1; tentatively, D is TRBD1 (7 bases). This CDR3 has 13 residues. Germline-derived CDR1 and CDR2 are WNHNN and SYGVQD (reference sequence). The V end lost 8 bases, the J end lost 4 bases, and 11 bases lay between the germline ends. The CDR3 loop reads CASGGTATGELFF. In nucleotides, the CDR3 is TGCGCCAGCGGCGGGACAGCCACCGGGGAGCTGTTTTTT.

This clone was seen just once. The chain has TRBV28 and TRBJ2-7, with 7 bases fitting TRBD1. V trimming: 7 bases; J trimming: 3 bases; junction bases outside the gene matches: 12. The CDR3 covers 15 residues. Germline V gene data show CDR1 as MDHEN and CDR2 as SYDVKM. This CDR3 is CASTPWTGYRYEQYF. DNA for the CDR3: TGTGCCAGCACCCCATGGACAGGCTACCGCTACGAGCAGTACTTC.

This chain uses TRBV19 with TRBJ2-3; 7 positions match TRBD2. Trimming cost V 6 bases and J 3 bases; bases outside gene matches: 6. The CDR3 is made up of 14 amino acids. CDR1 is LNHDA, CDR2 SQIVND, per germline (reference sequence). The CDR3 nucleotides read TGTGCCAGTAGCGGGACTATAATGACAGATACGCAGTATTTT. This codes for CASSGTIMTDTQYF. Together with reference TRBV19 and TRBJ2-3, the CDR3 gives the full variable domain: DGGITQSPKYLFRKEGQNVTLSCEQNLNHDAMYWYRQDPGQGLRLIYYSQIVNDFQKGDIAEGYSVSREKKESFPLTVTSAQKNPTAFYLCASSGTIMTDTQYFGPGTRLTVL.

The chain has TRBV6-1 and TRBJ1-2; 9 bases map to TRBD1. CDR3 length equals 15 residues. Per germline, CDR1 MNHNS and CDR2 SASEGT. After removal of 8 bases from V and 0 bases from J, the junction contained 7 bases not matched to a gene. CDR3 sequence reads: CASRDRDEPNYGYTF. The DNA for the CDR3 is TGTGCCAGCCGGGACAGGGATGAGCCTAACTATGGCTACACCTTC.

This rearrangement joins TRBV5-4 to TRBJ2-3; 12 nucleotides line up with TRBD2. The germline V gene has CDR1 SGHNT and CDR2 YYREEE (reference sequence). The junction had 3 bases not matched to a gene; V was cut back by 4 bases and J by 0 bases. This CDR3 contains 16 residues. The CDR3 DNA reads as TGTGCCAGCAGCATAGGACTAGCGGGAAGCACAGATACGCAGTATTTT. Its protein product is CASSIGLAGSTDTQYF.

The CDR3 region has the DNA TGTGCCAGCAGCTTAACGGGGGGAGGGGCCAACGTCCTGACTTTC. It specifies CASSLTGGGANVLTF. This chain joins TRBV11-2 and TRBJ2-6, with 7 bases matching TRBD2. Germline V CDR1 and CDR2: SGHAT, FQNNGV. V lost 2 bases and J lost 4; bases outside the gene matches: 2. The CDR3 sequence is 15 residues long.

This rearrangement joins TRBV21-1 to TRBJ2-2. TRBV21-1 is a recognized pseudogene. This CDR3 contains 17 residues. The CDR3 sequence: CARPNRDLHADPGELFF. The DNA of the CDR3 is TGTGCCCGCCCAAACCGGGACCTACACGCCGACCCCGGGGAGCTGTTTTTT.

The rearrangement links TRBV2 to TRBJ1-1; D ambiguous. The CDR3 spans 9 residues. Germline assignment: CDR1 SNHLY and CDR2 FYNNEI. This chain's CDR3 is CAGGTEAFF. CDR3 DNA sequence: TGTGCGGGTGGCACTGAAGCTTTCTTT.

J is TRBJ2-5 and V is TRBV11-2; TRBD2 matches at 7 bases. In germline, CDR1 is SGHAT, CDR2 FQNNGV. The CDR3 has 18 residues. Unmatched junction bases numbered 12, after V lost 1 base and J lost 1 base. CDR3 coding DNA: TGTGCCAGCAGCTTAGTTTTCCAGATAGCGGGTTTCCAAGAGACCCAGTACTTC. The encoded protein is CASSLVFQIAGFQETQYF.

The chain links TRBV19 to TRBJ2-1; no clear D gene. V shed 1 base and J shed 10 bases, with 11 bases lying between them. Germline CDR1 LNHDA, CDR2 SQIVND (reference sequence). CDR3 length: 13 residues. CDR3 in DNA: TGTGCCAGTAGTATAGGGGATCGCCCAGAGCAGTTCTTC. Protein product: CASSIGDRPEQFF.

The rearrangement uses TRBV18 and TRBJ1-2; D possibly corresponds to TRBD1 (5 bases). The CDR3 is made up of 15 amino acids. Trimming took off 2 bases at V and 4 bases at J, with 14 bases between the two ends. Germline CDR1 and CDR2: KGHSH and LQKENI. The CDR3 region has the DNA TGTGCCAGCTCACCAGGGACGGGGCTGGGCTATGGCTACACCTTC. Its protein product is CASSPGTGLGYGYTF.

This chain connects TRBV5-4 to TRBJ2-5; TRBD1 agrees at 7 bases. With 2 bases clipped from V and 5 bases from J, the junction kept 9 bases outside the gene matches. CDR3 length: 15 residues. From germline, CDR1 is SGHNT and CDR2 YYREEE (reference sequence). The CDR3 sequence is CASSLIEGGGETQYF. CDR3 DNA: TGTGCCAGCAGCTTAATTGAAGGGGGCGGGGAGACCCAGTACTTC.

The rearrangement uses TRBV11-2 and TRBJ1-1; D is unclear. This CDR3 contains 11 residues. In germline, CDR1 is SGHAT, CDR2 FQNNGV. V lost 6 bases, J lost 1 base, and 3 bases lay in between. This CDR3 reads CASRGNTEAFF. The CDR3 region has the DNA TGTGCCAGCAGGGGGAACACTGAAGCTTTCTTT.

This clone was observed a handful of times. In the same sample, other DNA sequences code for this CDR3. This sequence joins TRBV5-1 and TRBJ1-1, with D uncertain. This CDR3 spans 13 amino acids. Deletions cut 4 bases from V and 1 base from J, with 8 bases between. Germline loops: CDR1 SGHRS, CDR2 YFSETQ. The CDR3 DNA follows: TGCGCCAGCAGCAGAGATCGGAACACTGAAGCTTTCTTT. Amino acids: CASSRDRNTEAFF.

This chain connects TRBV4-1 to TRBJ1-1; the match to TRBD1 covers 7 bases. CDR3 size: 18 residues. Germline V gives CDR1 MGHRA, CDR2 YSYEKL. With V trimmed by 3 bases and J by 5 bases, 18 bases remained unmatched. CDR3 sequence (DNA): TGCGCCAGCAGCCAGGACCCGGGACAGCTGATCTCACGGACTGAAGCTTTCTTT. Its protein is CASSQDPGQLISRTEAFF.

The rearrangement joins TRBV10-2 to TRBJ2-7; unclear D gene. The length of the CDR3 is 15 residues. The ends were cut back, 3 bases at V and 2 bases at J, with 14 bases in the middle. Germline V gene data show CDR1 as WSHSY and CDR2 as SAAADI. For the CDR3, the DNA is TGCGCCAGCAGTGAAGGCGGCCTTAGGGCCTACGAGCAGTACTTC. This translates into CASSEGGLRAYEQYF.

The rearrangement joins TRBV11-3 to TRBJ2-3; 7 bases agree with TRBD2. The CDR3 runs to 15 residues. CDR1 and CDR2 from the germline V gene are SGHNT and YENEEA. The V segment lost 1 base and the J segment 1 base; nucleotides outside the gene matches: 2. The CDR3: CASSLGRGGTDTQYF. For the CDR3, the DNA is TGTGCCAGCAGCTTAGGTCGGGGGGGCACAGATACGCAGTATTTT. The whole variable domain, remainder taken from reference TRBV11-3 and TRBJ2-3, is EAGVVQSPRYKIIEKKQPVAFWCNPISGHNTLYWYLQNLGQGPELLIRYENEEAVDDSQLPKDRFSAERLKGVDSTLKIQPAELGDSAVYLCASSLGRGGTDTQYFGPGTRLTVL.

This sequence joins TRBV29-1 and TRBJ2-1, with D perhaps matching TRBD1 (6 bases). Between the trimmed V and J ends, which lost 3 bases and 1 base, there was a span of 16 bases. The CDR3 consists of 16 residues. Germline assignment: CDR1 SQVTM and CDR2 ANQGSEA. The CDR3 here is CSVEWFHRVSYNEQFF. CDR3 coding DNA: TGCAGCGTTGAGTGGTTTCACAGGGTGTCCTACAATGAGCAGTTCTTC.